This T cell receptor (beta chain) was recovered during a study of blood T cell repertoires in COVID-19. In the study overall: T cells, B-cell-depleted T cells, or PBMCs supplied cDNA or gDNA.

This clone was counted a single time. In the authors' methods: Reference gene primer amplification in the assay estimated nucleated cell counts. The assay was immunoSEQ multiplex PCR, and TCRdb's table has in-frame clones only and misses some. V and J calls and clone size are copied from that table; D and trimming were computed from the DNA. Counted here are about 140,000 clones, about 87% occurring once; the ten biggest clones make up 8% to 13%. CDR1 SNHLY and CDR2 FYNNEI come from the germline V gene. The CDR3 has 14 amino acids. Germline trimming cut 9 bases from V and 8 bases from J; bases unmatched to any gene: 12.

The sequenced sample was peripheral blood. V usage is TRBV2 and J usage is TRBJ1-4; 7 nucleotides match TRBD1. This clonotype was sampled from an elderly woman with acute or convalescent COVID-19. CDR3 DNA: TGTGCCAGTCTCTTGGAACAGGGGTGGGAAAAACTGTTTTTT. Protein sequence: CASLLEQGWEKLFF. Filled out from reference TRBV2 and TRBJ1-4, the complete variable domain reads EPEVTQTPSHQVTQMGQEVILRCVPISNHLYFYWYRQILGQKVEFLVSFYNNEISEKSEIFDDQFSVERPDGSNFTLKIRSTKLEDSAMYFCASLLEQGWEKLFFGSGTQLSVL.